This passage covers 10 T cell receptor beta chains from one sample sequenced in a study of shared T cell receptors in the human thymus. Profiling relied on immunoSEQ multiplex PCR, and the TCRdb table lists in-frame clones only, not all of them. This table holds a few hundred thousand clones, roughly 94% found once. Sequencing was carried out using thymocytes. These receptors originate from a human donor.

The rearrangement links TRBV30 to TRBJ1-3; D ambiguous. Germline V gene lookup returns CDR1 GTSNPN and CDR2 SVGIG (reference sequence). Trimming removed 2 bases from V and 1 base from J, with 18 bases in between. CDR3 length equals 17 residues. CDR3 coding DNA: TGTGCCTGGAGTCACCGGACCCTAGCTGATTCTGGAAACACCATATATTTT. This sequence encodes CAWSHRTLADSGNTIYF.

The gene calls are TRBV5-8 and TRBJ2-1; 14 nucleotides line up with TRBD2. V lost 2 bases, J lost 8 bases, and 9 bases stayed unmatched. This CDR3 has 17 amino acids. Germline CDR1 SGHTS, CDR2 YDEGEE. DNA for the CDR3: TGTGCCAGCAGCTTACGGACTAGCGGGAGGCCCCGCCATGAGCAGTTCTTC. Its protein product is CASSLRTSGRPRHEQFF.

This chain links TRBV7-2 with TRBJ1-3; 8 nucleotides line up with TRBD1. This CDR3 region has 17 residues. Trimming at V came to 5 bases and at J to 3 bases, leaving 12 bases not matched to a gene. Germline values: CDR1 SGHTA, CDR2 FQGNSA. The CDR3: CASSGRARGRDGNTIYF. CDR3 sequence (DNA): TGTGCCAGCAGCGGAAGAGCCAGGGGGCGCGATGGAAACACCATATATTTT.

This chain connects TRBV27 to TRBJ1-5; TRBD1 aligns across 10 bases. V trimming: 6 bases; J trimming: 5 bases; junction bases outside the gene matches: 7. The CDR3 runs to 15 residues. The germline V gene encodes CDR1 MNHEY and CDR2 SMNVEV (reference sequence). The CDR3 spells CASRPGQGTHQPQHF. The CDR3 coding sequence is TGTGCCAGCAGGCCGGGACAGGGGACCCATCAGCCCCAGCATTTT.

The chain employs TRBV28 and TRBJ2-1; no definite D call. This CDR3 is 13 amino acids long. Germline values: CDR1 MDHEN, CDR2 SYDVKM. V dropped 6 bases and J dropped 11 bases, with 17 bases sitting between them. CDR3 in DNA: TGTGCCAGCAGGTTAACAGCTAGTTCACAGCAGTTCTTC. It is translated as CASRLTASSQQFF.

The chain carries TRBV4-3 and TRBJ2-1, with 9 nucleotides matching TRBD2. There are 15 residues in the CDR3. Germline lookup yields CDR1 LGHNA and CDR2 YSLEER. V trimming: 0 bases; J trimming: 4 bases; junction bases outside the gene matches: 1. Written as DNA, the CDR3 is TGCGCCAGCAGCCAAGAGCGGGAGGGATACAATGAGCAGTTCTTC. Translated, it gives CASSQEREGYNEQFF.

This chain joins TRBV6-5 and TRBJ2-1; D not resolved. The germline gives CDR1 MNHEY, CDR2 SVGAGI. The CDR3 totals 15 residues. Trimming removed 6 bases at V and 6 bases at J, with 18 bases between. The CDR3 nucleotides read TGTGCCAGCAGCAGCATAGACGGAGCCGGCAATGAGCAGTTCTTC. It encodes CASSSIDGAGNEQFF.

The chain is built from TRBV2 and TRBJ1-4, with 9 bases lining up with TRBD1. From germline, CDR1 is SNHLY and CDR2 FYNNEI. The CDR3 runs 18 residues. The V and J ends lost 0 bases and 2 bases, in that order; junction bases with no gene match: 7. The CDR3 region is CASSEAIDRGGTNEKLFF. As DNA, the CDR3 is TGTGCCAGCAGTGAAGCGATAGACAGGGGGGGGACTAATGAAAAACTGTTTTTT.

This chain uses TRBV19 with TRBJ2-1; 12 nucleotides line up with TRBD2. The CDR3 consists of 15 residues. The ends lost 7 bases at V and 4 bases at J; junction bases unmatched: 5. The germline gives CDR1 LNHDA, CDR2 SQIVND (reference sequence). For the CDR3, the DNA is TGTGCCAGTAAGGCCGGACTAGCGGGGTACAATGAGCAGTTCTTC. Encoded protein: CASKAGLAGYNEQFF. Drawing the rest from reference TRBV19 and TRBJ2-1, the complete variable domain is DGGITQSPKYLFRKEGQNVTLSCEQNLNHDAMYWYRQDPGQGLRLIYYSQIVNDFQKGDIAEGYSVSREKKESFPLTVTSAQKNPTAFYLCASKAGLAGYNEQFFGPGTRLTVL.

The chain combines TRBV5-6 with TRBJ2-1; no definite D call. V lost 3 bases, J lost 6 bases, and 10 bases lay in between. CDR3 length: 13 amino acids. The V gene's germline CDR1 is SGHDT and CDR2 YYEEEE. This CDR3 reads CASSYRVGNEQFF. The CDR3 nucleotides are TGTGCCAGCAGCTATAGGGTCGGCAATGAGCAGTTCTTC.